The 5 T cell receptor beta chains below come from one sample, sequenced in a study of T cell responses to AZD1222 COVID-19 vaccine. Clones were sequenced by immunoSEQ multiplex PCR, and TCRdb holds only the in-frame ones, with some missing. The sample has about 100,000 clones, just under 90% seen once. The sequences come from peripheral blood, collected on day 0 of AZD1222 vaccination. These receptors were taken from an adult in good health.

The rearrangement joins TRBV11-3 to TRBJ2-1; no reliable D call. The V end was cut by 3 bases, the J end by 5 bases, with 5 bases between. The CDR3 consists of 12 residues. Germline lookup yields CDR1 SGHNT and CDR2 YENEEA. This CDR3 reads CASSLPHNEQFF. CDR3 coding DNA: TGTGCCAGCAGCTTGCCTCACAATGAGCAGTTCTTC.

This clone was picked up one time. The CDR3 protein is CASSFQTGELFF. The CDR3 DNA is TGCGCCAGCAGCTTCCAAACCGGGGAGCTGTTTTTT. The chain has TRBV5-1 and TRBJ2-2; no definite D call. The CDR3 has 12 residues. Trimming removed 2 bases from V and 5 bases from J, with 4 bases in between. Germline CDR1 is SGHRS and CDR2 is YFSETQ.

The chain employs TRBV15 and TRBJ2-1, with 12 bases matching TRBD2. Trimming cost V 5 bases and J 8 bases; bases outside gene matches: 13. The CDR3 loop spans 17 amino acids. Germline V gene lookup returns CDR1 LNHNV and CDR2 YYDKDF (reference sequence). CDR3 in amino acids: CATSGRLAGAAAHEQFF. The CDR3 nucleotides read TGTGCCACCAGCGGGCGACTAGCGGGAGCGGCGGCACATGAGCAGTTCTTC.

This clone was observed a single time. As DNA, the CDR3 is TGTGCCAGCAGCTTGGACAGGGGGAAAGCCAAAAACATTCAGTACTTC. Encoded protein: CASSLDRGKAKNIQYF. This rearrangement joins TRBV5-8 to TRBJ2-4; 8 positions match TRBD1. The CDR3 is 16 amino acids. Germline CDR1 is SGHTS and CDR2 is YDEGEE. Trimming at V came to 0 bases and at J to 0 bases, leaving 2 bases not matched to a gene.

The chain has TRBV7-2 and TRBJ2-7; TRBD1 or TRBD2 may be the D gene (5 bases each). The V end lost 5 bases, the J end lost 5 bases, and 16 bases lay between the germline ends. The length of the CDR3 is 14 residues. Looked up from germline, CDR1 is SGHTA and CDR2 is FQGNSA. CDR3 coding DNA: TGTGCCAGCAGCGCCATGGGGGATTCTAACGAGCAGTACTTC. This sequence encodes CASSAMGDSNEQYF.